This T cell receptor beta chain was identified in a study of radiotherapy plus CTLA-4 blockade in lung cancer (dated by TCRdb to the late 2010s). General notes on the study: Among the enrolled patients, approximately 17% had an objective response, and 31% reached disease control. The paper as a whole reports these results and caveats: TCR clones derived from tumors expanded in peripheral blood after treatment with radiotherapy and ipilimumab. The strongest predictors of response were reported to be early dynamic shifts in blood T cell clones along with a rise in serum interferon-beta following radiation.

As for this clone: Its recognized antigen is unknown. No base-level quality is on record; no much larger clone is a single base apart.

The study tested focal radiation therapy combined with CTLA-4 blockade (ipilimumab) in patients with chemo-refractory metastatic non-small-cell lung cancer. Libraries were made using the immunoSEQ multiplex PCR assay. What TCRdb holds here is the immuneACCESS table cut down to in-frame rearrangements. Part of the clones is not present; checked against another copy, under half of the missing clones reflect an unresolved V gene, and the others are unexplained. The sample data list roughly 120,000 clones, and about four fifths of these were observed just once. Of the sample, around 4.8% falls within the top ten clones. The CDR3 runs 14 residues from the cysteine to the phenylalanine. Kept here is only the CDR3 DNA, which spans 42 bases and is read in frame from base 1. CDR1 SGHVS and CDR2 FNYEAQ are derived from the germline V gene. The germline ends are 12 bases apart after V is trimmed by 5 bases and J by 4 bases.

Sequenced material: peripheral blood, taken from a patient treated with radiotherapy plus ipilimumab. This clonotype was obtained from a human donor with non-small cell lung cancer who had a partial response to radiotherapy plus ipilimumab. The V gene is TRBV7-6 and the J gene is TRBJ1-3; the D segment could be TRBD1, given 5 matching bases. The DNA reads TGTGCCAGCAGCCGGGCCCAGGGAGGAAACACCATATATTTT. Translated, it reads CASSRAQGGNTIYF.